One and the same sample provided the 8 T cell receptor beta chains below, sequenced in a study of T-cell reconstitution after alpha-beta-depleted transplantation in children. Using unique molecular identifiers, the investigators prepared the TCRbeta library. TCRdb fed the PCR reads into MiXCR, producing one record per CDR3 protein. The repertoire consists of around 580,000 distinct CDR3 sequences, with 27% occurring once and the leading ten covering around 36%. The material was PBMCs, obtained before TCRalphabeta/CD19-depleted stem cell transplant. Every receptor here comes from a boy younger than two with Wiskott-Aldrich syndrome, due to receive a stem cell transplant.

The gene calls are TRBV20-1 and TRBJ1-5; no clear D. Trimming removed 0 bases at V and 3 bases at J, with 3 bases between. CDR3 length: 12 amino acids. Germline V gene lookup returns CDR1 DFQATT and CDR2 SNEGSKA (reference sequence). CDR3 amino acids: CSARDYNQPQHF. The CDR3 region has the DNA TGCAGTGCTAGAGATTACAATCAGCCCCAGCATTTT.

This clonotype was observed a few times. The chain carries TRBV5-1 and TRBJ2-2; 8 nucleotides line up with TRBD2. Germline-derived CDR1 and CDR2 are SGHRS and YFSETQ. Trimming took 4 bases from V and 1 from J; bases not matched to a gene: 6. The CDR3 has 16 residues. CDR3 bases: TGCGCCAGCAGCCTGGGACTAGACGGGAACACCGGGGAGCTGTTTTTT. Residues: CASSLGLDGNTGELFF.

This chain connects TRBV20-1 to TRBJ2-4; 7 bases align to TRBD1. This CDR3 has 14 residues. Germline V CDR1 and CDR2: DFQATT, SNEGSKA (reference sequence). Trimming cost V 6 bases and J 4 bases; bases outside gene matches: 9. CDR3 loop: CSALKTGKKNIQYF. The CDR3 nucleotides read TGCAGTGCCCTCAAGACAGGGAAAAAAAACATTCAGTACTTC.

This sequence joins TRBV12-3 or TRBV12-4 and TRBJ1-2; perhaps TRBD1 as D (6 bases). This CDR3 has 14 amino acids. V was cut by 4 bases and J by 2 bases, with 11 bases left in between. In DNA form, the CDR3 reads TGTGCCAGCAGTTCATCGGGGGGCAACTATGGCTACACCTTC. Translation: CASSSSGGNYGYTF.

This chain links TRBV5-1 with TRBJ1-1; TRBD1 agrees at 7 bases. The CDR3 has 15 residues. The ends lost 3 bases at V and 0 bases at J; junction bases unmatched: 5. Looked up from germline, CDR1 is SGHRS and CDR2 is YFSETQ. In nucleotides, the CDR3 is TGCGCCAGCAGCTCAGGACAGGTCATGAACACTGAAGCTTTCTTT. As protein: CASSSGQVMNTEAFF.

This rearrangement joins TRBV9 to TRBJ2-2; 11 nucleotides align to TRBD2. This CDR3 contains 16 residues. Germline CDR1 and CDR2: SGDLS and YYNGEE. V was clipped by 0 bases and J by 4 bases; unmatched bases: 2. In DNA, the CDR3 is TGTGCCAGCAGCGTAGTAGCGGGAGGGCGCACCGGGGAGCTGTTTTTT. Translating it yields CASSVVAGGRTGELFF.

The sample holds a few counts of this clonotype. The rearrangement joins TRBV6-1 to TRBJ2-7, with 10 nucleotides matching TRBD2. Germline values: CDR1 MNHNS, CDR2 SASEGT. The CDR3 has 15 residues. V lost 5 bases to trimming and J lost 5 bases; unmatched junction nucleotides: 9. The CDR3, as DNA: TGTGCCAGCAGTCCCCCAGCGGGAGGGCCGAACGAGCAGTACTTC. This sequence encodes CASSPPAGGPNEQYF.

The chain employs TRBV4-1 and TRBJ2-7; D is possibly TRBD2 (5 bases). Germline CDR1 is MGHRA and CDR2 is YSYEKL. V lost 0 bases and J lost 6, with 15 bases in between. This CDR3 has 15 residues. CDR3 sequence (DNA): TGCGCCAGCAGCCAAGATCCCGGGGTTCGTTCCGAGCAGTACTTC. The encoded protein is CASSQDPGVRSEQYF.